This entry lists 15 T cell receptor beta chains sequenced from one sample in a study of T-cell reconstitution after alpha-beta-depleted transplantation in children. Unique molecular identifiers featured in how the TCRbeta library was prepared. TCRdb re-called the PCR reads through MiXCR, storing one row per CDR3 protein. Of some 180,000 distinct CDR3 sequences listed, 5.5% to 7% are singletons. This specimen was PBMCs, taken before TCRalphabeta/CD19-depleted stem cell transplant. The origin of the receptors is a boy aged 2 to 9 with acute lymphoblastic leukemia, due to receive a stem cell transplant.

Ten or more counts support this clonotype. This chain links TRBV7-9 with TRBJ2-7, with a possible D match to TRBD1 (5 bases). There are 12 residues in the CDR3. CDR1 is SEHNR, CDR2 FQNEAQ, per germline (reference sequence). V lost 1 base and J 7 bases, leaving 8 bases between the germline ends. CDR3 sequence: CASSLEGQEQYF. The CDR3 coding sequence is TGTGCCAGCAGCTTAGAGGGGCAAGAGCAGTACTTC.

The CDR3 region is CASSSGVLQETQYF. In DNA form, the CDR3 reads TGCGCCAGCAGCTCAGGGGTATTACAAGAGACCCAGTACTTC. The chain joins TRBV5-1 to TRBJ2-5, with a weak D call TRBD1 (6 bases). Germline V gene lookup returns CDR1 SGHRS and CDR2 YFSETQ. This CDR3 comprises 14 residues. The germline V and J ends were trimmed by 3 bases and 2 bases, with 11 bases remaining between them.

This clonotype was seen ten or more times. The chain employs TRBV6-1 and TRBJ1-5; no clear D. Trimming pared 4 bases from V and 4 bases from J, leaving 11 bases between. The CDR3 spans 14 residues. Germline V gene lookup returns CDR1 MNHNS and CDR2 SASEGT. CDR3 loop: CASSGTADNQPQHF. CDR3 in DNA: TGTGCCAGCAGTGGGACTGCCGATAATCAGCCCCAGCATTTT.

This chain links TRBV4-3 with TRBJ1-2; D is uncertain. The germline V and J ends were trimmed by 0 bases and 4 bases, with 6 bases remaining between them. The germline CDR1 and CDR2 sequences are LGHNA and YSLEER. The CDR3 covers 13 residues. The CDR3 nucleotides are TGCGCCAGCAGCCAAGACCAGGTCTATGGCTACACCTTC. It translates to CASSQDQVYGYTF.

In its sample, this clonotype was seen many times. The V gene is TRBV13, the J gene TRBJ2-1; D not resolved. This CDR3 has 14 residues. The germline CDR1 and CDR2 sequences are PRHDT and FYEKMQ (reference sequence). Deletions cut 1 base from V and 11 bases from J, with 15 bases between. The CDR3 nucleotides are TGTGCCAGCAGCTTAGAAAGGGATTCAGCGAAGCAGTTCTTC. Protein sequence: CASSLERDSAKQFF. The whole variable domain, remainder taken from reference TRBV13 and TRBJ2-1, is AAGVIQSPRHLIKEKRETATLKCYPIPRHDTVYWYQQGPGQDPQFLISFYEKMQSDKGSIPDRFSAQQFSDYHSELNMSSLELGDSALYFCASSLERDSAKQFFGPGTRLTVL.

This clonotype was seen repeatedly, ten times or more. The chain joins TRBV29-1 to TRBJ2-1; 9 bases match TRBD2. Germline V gene data show CDR1 as SQVTM and CDR2 as ANQGSEA. This CDR3 comprises 16 residues. Trimming at V came to 7 bases and at J to 8 bases, leaving 18 bases not matched to a gene. Here the CDR3 reads CSGEDVAGAGGDEQFF. CDR3 nucleotide sequence: TGCAGCGGGGAGGACGTAGCGGGAGCTGGGGGGGATGAGCAGTTCTTC.

CDR3: CASKRGIGTSERETQYF. In DNA, the CDR3 is TGTGCCAGCAAAAGAGGGATAGGGACTAGCGAGAGGGAGACCCAGTACTTC. This chain connects TRBV6-2 or TRBV6-3 to TRBJ2-5, with 10 bases lining up with TRBD2. The CDR3 extends over 17 amino acids. Germline V gives CDR1 MNHEY, CDR2 SVGEGT. V trimming: 7 bases; J trimming: 5 bases; junction bases outside the gene matches: 16.

This clonotype was seen only a few times. This chain uses TRBV28 with TRBJ1-1; D is perhaps TRBD1 (6 bases). The CDR3 totals 15 residues. V lost 7 bases, J lost 2 bases, and 17 bases lay in between. CDR1 and CDR2 (germline): MDHEN, SYDVKM. For the CDR3, the DNA is TGTGCCAGCACTAAGGGGGTACAGCACAACACTGAAGCTTTCTTT. Translated, it gives CASTKGVQHNTEAFF.

V usage is TRBV9 and J usage is TRBJ2-1; 11 nucleotides agree with TRBD2. J gave up 1 base and V 3 bases, and 15 bases lay outside the gene matches. The CDR3 runs 20 residues. Germline V lookup: CDR1 SGDLS, CDR2 YYNGEE. CDR3 residues: CASSASLWVAGGQSYNEQFF. In DNA form, the CDR3 reads TGTGCCAGCAGCGCTTCGCTCTGGGTAGCGGGGGGGCAATCCTACAATGAGCAGTTCTTC. Full variable domain (outside the CDR3, taken from reference TRBV9 and TRBJ2-1): DSGVTQTPKHLITATGQRVTLRCSPRSGDLSVYWYQQSLDQGLQFLIQYYNGEERAKGNILERFSAQQFPDLHSELNLSSLELGDSALYFCASSASLWVAGGQSYNEQFFGPGTRLTVL.

The chain is built from TRBV28 and TRBJ2-1; weak D call: TRBD1 (5 bases). The CDR3 loop spans 15 amino acids. V gave up 3 bases and J gave up 0 bases, with 9 bases separating them. CDR1 is MDHEN and CDR2 is SYDVKM in the germline V gene. The CDR3 loop reads CASSLGLSSYNEQFF. CDR3 nucleotide sequence: TGTGCCAGCAGTTTGGGGCTGAGCTCCTACAATGAGCAGTTCTTC.

Many counts were recorded for this clonotype. J is TRBJ2-3 and V is TRBV7-2; D remains ambiguous. This CDR3 has 14 residues. Germline CDR1 reads SGHTA; CDR2 reads FQGNSA. V lost 1 base to trimming and J lost 0 bases, with 5 bases between them. CDR3 amino acids: CASSLGFSTDTQYF. In DNA form, the CDR3 reads TGTGCCAGCAGCTTAGGGTTTAGCACAGATACGCAGTATTTT.

In this sample, this clonotype turned up many times. The chain couples TRBV12-3 or TRBV12-4 to TRBJ1-6, with D perhaps TRBD1 (5 bases). The V end lost 0 bases, the J end lost 14 bases, and 14 bases lay between the germline ends. This CDR3 comprises 14 residues. The CDR3 nucleotides read TGTGCCAGCAGTTTAGCGCGCGGGGCCCCCTCCCTCCACTTT. It is translated as CASSLARGAPSLHF.

Worth noting for this clonotype: Given a much more abundant clone one base away, this may be a read error. CDR3 DNA sequence: TGTGACAGCAGCTTAGTGGTTAGCGATGAGCAGTTCTTC. Translating it yields CDSSLVVSDEQFF. J is TRBJ2-1 and V is TRBV7-9; D may be TRBD2 (5 bases). CDR1 is SEHNR, CDR2 FQNEAQ, per germline (reference sequence). CDR3 length equals 13 residues.

The gene calls are TRBV20-1 and TRBJ2-7; D is unclear. Germline V CDR1 and CDR2: DFQATT, SNEGSKA (reference sequence). This CDR3 comprises 15 residues. V gave up 0 bases and J gave up 2 bases, with 14 bases separating them. The CDR3 DNA is TGCAGTGCTAGAGATCGGGTCAAATGGGCCTACGAGCAGTACTTC. Translated: CSARDRVKWAYEQYF.

This clonotype showed up many times. The rearrangement uses TRBV11-2 and TRBJ2-5; the D gene is possibly TRBD1 (6 bases). CDR3 length equals 13 residues. CDR1 and CDR2 from the germline V gene are SGHAT and FQNNGV. With 7 bases removed from V and 2 bases from J, the gap between germline ends came to 11 bases. In DNA form, the CDR3 reads TGTGCCAGCACCCGGGGACAACAAGAGACCCAGTACTTC. This translates into CASTRGQQETQYF.